The 15 T cell receptor beta chains in this list originate from one sample, sequenced in a study of T cells after yellow fever vaccination. MiXCR was run by TCRdb on the 5' RACE reads, yielding one entry per CDR3 protein. The sample carries approximately 510,000 distinct CDR3 sequences, 20% to 25% recorded once. Sequenced here: PBMCs, sampled 21 days after the first yellow fever vaccination. Every receptor here comes from a man younger than 35 who received the YFV17D yellow fever vaccine.

The table lists this clonotype with many counts. The CDR3 DNA reads TGTGCCAGCAGCTTGCGACTAGCTGGTGGAACAGATACGCAGTATTTT. Protein sequence: CASSLRLAGGTDTQYF. This sequence joins TRBV7-2 and TRBJ2-3; 7 bases align to TRBD2. The trim removed 3 bases at V and 3 bases at J, leaving 9 bases unmatched. Germline CDR1 SGHTA, CDR2 FQGNSA. The CDR3 consists of 16 residues.

Only a few counts were recorded for this clonotype. The chain is built from TRBV5-4 and TRBJ2-7; 7 nucleotides align to TRBD1. J gave up 1 base and V 5 bases, and 12 bases lay outside the gene matches. The CDR3 runs 16 residues. The germline V gene has CDR1 SGHNT and CDR2 YYREEE (reference sequence). The CDR3 sequence: CASSPGTATTSYEQYF. CDR3 nucleotides: TGTGCCAGCAGTCCCGGGACAGCCACGACATCCTACGAGCAGTACTTC. The entire variable domain, with the rest obtained from reference TRBV5-4 and TRBJ2-7, is as follows: ETGVTQSPTHLIKTRGQQVTLRCSSQSGHNTVSWYQQALGQGPQFIFQYYREEENGRGNFPPRFSGLQFPNYSSELNVNALELDDSALYLCASSPGTATTSYEQYFGPGTRLTVT.

The CDR3: CASSQDAAGANVLTF. The CDR3 DNA follows: TGCGCCAGCAGCCAAGACGCGGCTGGGGCCAACGTCCTGACTTTC. The V and J genes are TRBV4-3 and TRBJ2-6; D remains ambiguous. Germline V gene lookup returns CDR1 LGHNA and CDR2 YSLEER. The CDR3 spans 15 residues. The germline V and J ends were trimmed by 0 bases and 2 bases, with 5 bases remaining between them.

This clonotype was seen more than once but under ten times. The chain joins TRBV5-5 to TRBJ1-2; the D is unclear. Germline CDR1 and CDR2: SGHKS and YYEKEE (reference sequence). Between the trimmed V and J ends, which lost 4 bases and 4 bases, there was a span of 20 bases. This CDR3 has 16 residues. DNA for the CDR3: TGTGCCAGCAGCACTGTAGAGGGAGCTAGCGTCTATGGCTACACCTTC. Translating gives CASSTVEGASVYGYTF.

The chain combines TRBV20-1 with TRBJ2-5; a weak D match, TRBD2 (5 bases). Germline assignment: CDR1 DFQATT and CDR2 SNEGSKA (reference sequence). V was trimmed by 5 bases and J by 4 bases, leaving 17 bases between them. The CDR3 runs to 14 residues. Here the CDR3 reads CSAPIGGSPETQYF. CDR3 nucleotides: TGCAGTGCTCCAATCGGAGGCAGCCCAGAGACCCAGTACTTC.

The V call is TRBV10-3, the J call TRBJ1-5; no clear D. Germline V CDR1 and CDR2: ENHRY, SYGVKD. Trimming stripped 6 bases from V and 5 bases from J, with 11 bases between. The CDR3 is made up of 13 amino acids. Here the CDR3 DNA reads TGTGCCATCAGAAAAGGGTCGGATCAGCCCCAGCATTTT. Its protein is CAIRKGSDQPQHF.

This clonotype was seen a handful of times. CDR3 nucleotides: TGTGCCAGCAGCTTAAGGGTCCCAGCGGGGGTAACAGATACGCAGTATTTT. It translates to CASSLRVPAGVTDTQYF. The V and J genes are TRBV7-3 and TRBJ2-3; 8 bases fit TRBD2. CDR3 length equals 17 residues. Per the germline V gene, CDR1 is SGHTA and CDR2 is FQGTGA. V lost 1 base, J lost 3 bases, and 9 bases stayed unmatched.

This clonotype appeared a few times. The junction departs from the called germline gene at one end, perhaps through a read error. J is TRBJ2-3 and V is TRBV4-1; 10 positions match TRBD2. The length of the CDR3 is 17 residues. CDR1 is MGHRA and CDR2 is YSYEKL in the germline V gene. CDR3 in DNA: TGCTCCAGCAGCCAATCCAGCGGGGGGGCCGGGGCAGATACGCAGTATTTT. Amino acids: CSSSQSSGGAGADTQYF.

This clonotype appeared a few times. The V and J genes are TRBV3-1 and TRBJ2-3; maybe TRBD1 (5 bases). The CDR3 covers 16 residues. Trimming shortened V by 0 bases and J by 7 bases, and 17 bases separated the two germline ends. From germline, CDR1 is LGHDT and CDR2 YNNKEL (reference sequence). The CDR3 sequence: CASSQERFGRANTQYF. The CDR3 DNA reads TGTGCCAGCAGCCAAGAACGATTCGGCAGGGCAAATACGCAGTATTTT.

The rearrangement joins TRBV6-5 to TRBJ1-2; D is uncertain. Trimming shortened V by 5 bases and J by 8 bases, and 12 bases separated the two germline ends. Germline V gene data show CDR1 as MNHEY and CDR2 as SVGAGI. The CDR3 length is 12 residues. CDR3 nucleotide sequence: TGTGCCAGCAGTCCAGACGATCGGGGCTACACCTTC. Its protein is CASSPDDRGYTF.

V and J are TRBV7-2 and TRBJ2-7; D is uncertain. This CDR3 spans 12 amino acids. Germline CDR1 reads SGHTA; CDR2 reads FQGNSA. V lost 2 bases and J 4 bases, leaving 6 bases between the germline ends. CDR3 sequence (DNA): TGTGCCAGCAGCTTAAGGCGGTACGAGCAGTACTTC. It codes for CASSLRRYEQYF.

V gene TRBV6-5 combines with J gene TRBJ2-7, with D perhaps matching TRBD2 (6 bases). Germline V gives CDR1 MNHEY, CDR2 SVGAGI. The germline V and J ends were trimmed by 4 bases and 7 bases, with 17 bases remaining between them. CDR3 size: 14 residues. The CDR3 protein is CASSFRRGTGEQYV. DNA of the CDR3: TGTGCCAGCAGTTTCAGACGGGGGACGGGAGAGCAGTACGTC.

This clonotype was counted only a few times. The V call is TRBV5-1, the J call TRBJ1-1, with D possibly TRBD1 on 6 matching bases. CDR1 is SGHRS, CDR2 YFSETQ, per germline. Trimming took off 4 bases at V and 6 bases at J, with 19 bases between the two ends. This CDR3 has 15 amino acids. The CDR3 sequence: CASSQTTGYGAEAFF. The CDR3, as DNA: TGCGCCAGCAGCCAAACCACAGGGTACGGGGCTGAAGCTTTCTTT.

The rearrangement uses TRBV6-1 and TRBJ1-5, with D possibly matching TRBD1 (5 bases). The ends were cut back, 7 bases at V and 4 bases at J, with 8 bases in the middle. The germline V gene encodes CDR1 MNHNS and CDR2 SASEGT. This CDR3 has 12 amino acids. CDR3 sequence reads: CASNPGNQPQHF. CDR3 bases: TGTGCCAGCAACCCAGGGAATCAGCCCCAGCATTTT.

The chain has TRBV7-2 and TRBJ2-3, with D maybe TRBD1 (5 bases). The germline V gene encodes CDR1 SGHTA and CDR2 FQGNSA. V lost 5 bases to trimming and J lost 9 bases, with 21 bases between them. The CDR3 spans 15 residues. The CDR3 reads CASSRVGQPLDTQYF. The CDR3 bases are TGTGCCAGCAGCCGTGTGGGGCAGCCGCTTGACACGCAGTATTTT.